Shown below are 23 T cell receptor beta chains from a single sample sequenced in a study of spatial heterogeneity in lung cancer. The antigens for these receptors are not known. TCRdb analysed the 5' RACE reads with MiXCR anew, one entry per CDR3 protein. The data hold 9,100 or so distinct CDR3 sequences, with around half observed a single time. Study-level results: Tumor mutation count correlated with how many alpha and beta TCRs expanded intratumorally.

As for time point: sample taken at primary tumor resection. The sequencing used lung tumor tissue, collected at surgery. The receptors were gathered from a female donor with early-stage non-small cell lung cancer.

This clonotype turned up a few times. This rearrangement joins TRBV28 to TRBJ1-5; 8 nucleotides agree with TRBD1. The V segment lost 5 bases and the J segment 3 bases; nucleotides outside the gene matches: 9. This CDR3 has 16 amino acids. Germline V CDR1 and CDR2: MDHEN, SYDVKM. As DNA, the CDR3 is TGTGCCAGCAGTCTGTCAGGGGGCGCCGTCAATCAGCCCCAGCATTTT. It translates to CASSLSGGAVNQPQHF.

V is TRBV28 and J is TRBJ1-2; possible D gene TRBD1, 5 bases. CDR1 and CDR2 from the germline V gene are MDHEN and SYDVKM. The length of the CDR3 is 14 residues. Deletions cut 6 bases from V and 4 bases from J, with 15 bases between. This chain's CDR3 is CASRKTGGIYGYTF. CDR3 sequence (DNA): TGTGCCAGCAGGAAAACAGGAGGGATCTATGGCTACACCTTC.

This chain connects TRBV5-1 to TRBJ2-1, with a tentative D call TRBD1 (5 bases). V was shortened by 9 bases and J by 1 base, with 14 bases between the two germline ends. The V gene's germline CDR1 is SGHRS and CDR2 YFSETQ. The CDR3 is made up of 14 amino acids. The CDR3 reads CATNDQGSYNEQFF. In DNA, the CDR3 is TGCGCCACTAACGATCAGGGATCCTACAATGAGCAGTTCTTC.

This clonotype ranks as medium-sized. The chain uses TRBV20-1 and TRBJ2-2, with 7 bases fitting TRBD1. The CDR3 is 17 amino acids. V shed 2 bases and J 0 bases; nucleotides not matched to a gene: 9. Germline V gene sequence: CDR1 DFQATT, CDR2 SNEGSKA (reference sequence). In nucleotides, the CDR3 is TGCAGTGCTAGAATACCCGACAGGGCCGCGAACACCGGGGAGCTGTTTTTT. Amino acids: CSARIPDRAANTGELFF.

This sequence joins TRBV28 and TRBJ2-7, with 9 bases fitting TRBD1. The germline V gene encodes CDR1 MDHEN and CDR2 SYDVKM. The CDR3 runs 22 residues. V trimming: 4 bases; J trimming: 4 bases; junction bases outside the gene matches: 29. The chain's CDR3 is CASSSPSWTGVELDYAWYEQYF. In DNA, the CDR3 is TGTGCCAGCAGTTCCCCCTCCTGGACAGGGGTCGAATTAGACTACGCGTGGTACGAGCAGTACTTC.

The chain employs TRBV28 and TRBJ1-4, with unresolved D. The V and J ends lost 6 bases and 4 bases respectively, with 12 bases between them. Germline V gene data show CDR1 as MDHEN and CDR2 as SYDVKM. The CDR3 covers 14 residues. As DNA, the CDR3 is TGTGCCAGCAGCCTAGGACTGATTAATGAAAAACTGTTTTTT. Its protein is CASSLGLINEKLFF.

The gene calls are TRBV5-6 and TRBJ1-2; tentatively, D is TRBD1 (5 bases). The CDR3 covers 15 residues. CDR1 and CDR2 from the germline V gene are SGHDT and YYEEEE. V lost 0 bases, J lost 4 bases, and 13 bases lay in between. The CDR3 loop is CASSLGRGSFYGYTF. CDR3 DNA sequence: TGTGCCAGCAGCTTGGGCCGGGGCTCCTTCTATGGCTACACCTTC.

The chain is built from TRBV27 and TRBJ1-5; no definite D call. The CDR3 runs to 14 residues. Germline CDR1 is MNHEY and CDR2 is SMNVEV (reference sequence). V lost 6 bases and J 7 bases, leaving 16 bases between the germline ends. The CDR3 DNA follows: TGTGCCAGCAGGGAATTGTCAGGAGGACAGCCCCAGCATTTT. It is translated as CASRELSGGQPQHF.

The chain joins TRBV4-2 to TRBJ2-5, with D unresolved. V was cut by 0 bases and J by 0 bases, with 11 bases left in between. This CDR3 is built from 16 residues. The germline V gene has CDR1 LGHNA and CDR2 YNFKEQ. CDR3 sequence (DNA): TGTGCCAGCAGCCAAGAAAAGGCCGTGTACCAAGAGACCCAGTACTTC. Encoded protein: CASSQEKAVYQETQYF.

The CDR3 loop reads CASRLYRDSVQYSNQPQHF. The CDR3 DNA reads as TGTGCAAGTCGCTTATACCGGGACAGCGTCCAATATAGCAATCAGCCCCAGCATTTT. V is TRBV12-2 and J is TRBJ1-5; the table's D gene call, TRBD1, was not cross checked with the DNA. TRBV12-2 is annotated as a pseudogene. The CDR3 totals 19 residues.

The chain combines TRBV30 with TRBJ2-5; 14 bases are a match to TRBD2. Trimming cost V 2 bases and J 4 bases; bases outside gene matches: 3. The CDR3 length is 15 residues. Germline lookup yields CDR1 GTSNPN and CDR2 SVGIG (reference sequence). This CDR3 is CAWSLTSGGAETQYF. For the CDR3, the DNA is TGTGCCTGGAGTCTGACTAGCGGGGGGGCAGAGACCCAGTACTTC.

This chain connects TRBV6-2 or TRBV6-3 to TRBJ1-6; 8 positions match TRBD1. Per the germline V gene, CDR1 is MNHEY and CDR2 is SVGEGT. The CDR3 is made up of 15 amino acids. The ends lost 2 bases at V and 9 bases at J; junction bases unmatched: 6. Written as DNA, the CDR3 is TGTGCCAGCAGTTACCAGACAGGGGCGACTTCACCCCTCCACTTT. Protein: CASSYQTGATSPLHF.

The chain combines TRBV9 with TRBJ2-1; 10 bases line up with TRBD1. J gave up 0 bases and V 2 bases, and 8 bases lay outside the gene matches. The CDR3 is 18 residues long. Germline lookup yields CDR1 SGDLS and CDR2 YYNGEE. The CDR3 protein is CASSVGQGQRFSYNEQFF. For the CDR3, the DNA is TGTGCCAGCAGCGTGGGACAGGGGCAACGTTTCTCCTACAATGAGCAGTTCTTC. Full variable domain (remainder filled in from reference TRBV9 and TRBJ2-1): DSGVTQTPKHLITATGQRVTLRCSPRSGDLSVYWYQQSLDQGLQFLIQYYNGEERAKGNILERFSAQQFPDLHSELNLSSLELGDSALYFCASSVGQGQRFSYNEQFFGPGTRLTVL.

Points on this clonotype: A read error may account for a junction end that differs from germline. The chain uses TRBV7-2 and TRBJ2-4; D uncertain. CDR1 and CDR2 from the germline V gene are SGHTA and FQGNSA. The CDR3 totals 15 residues. The CDR3 coding sequence is TGTGCCAGCAGCTTAGGTGGTTTAGCCAAAATCATTCAGTACTTC. It yields the protein CASSLGGLAKIIQYF.

Only one count was recorded for this clonotype. This rearrangement joins TRBV1 to TRBJ2-3; TRBD2, as called in the table, went unchecked against the DNA. TRBV1 is described as a pseudogene. The CDR3 length is 21 residues. The CDR3 reads CTSSQEREPWGLAGIDSLQYF. In DNA, the CDR3 is TGCACCAGCAGCCAAGAGAGGGAGCCCTGGGGACTAGCGGGAATAGATAGTTTGCAGTATTTT.

The rearrangement joins TRBV20-1 to TRBJ2-7; 9 nucleotides align to TRBD1. Germline loops: CDR1 DFQATT, CDR2 SNEGSKA (reference sequence). With V trimmed by 4 bases and J by 5 bases, 9 bases remained unmatched. The CDR3 totals 14 residues. The CDR3 sequence: CSAKTGTGPNEQYF. CDR3 in DNA: TGCAGTGCTAAAACCGGGACAGGGCCAAACGAGCAGTACTTC.

This clonotype was recorded a few times. The chain uses TRBV18 and TRBJ2-2; D gene unclear. Germline loops: CDR1 KGHSH, CDR2 LQKENI. This CDR3 contains 14 residues. Trimming stripped 1 base from V and 6 bases from J, with 9 bases between. The CDR3 region is CASSPLGLSGELFF. The CDR3 DNA is TGTGCCAGCTCACCACTGGGGTTGTCCGGGGAGCTGTTTTTT.

The chain combines TRBV20-1 with TRBJ2-4; D remains unclear. Germline-derived CDR1 and CDR2 are DFQATT and SNEGSKA (reference sequence). V lost 6 bases and J 0 bases, leaving 6 bases between the germline ends. The CDR3 is 12 amino acids. DNA of the CDR3: TGCAGTGCGGATGGAGCCAAAAACATTCAGTACTTC. It codes for CSADGAKNIQYF.

The CDR3 DNA reads as TGTGCCAGCAGTTCGGGACTAGCGGGGGTGGGGCAGTTCTTC. Translation gives CASSSGLAGVGQFF. V usage is TRBV12-3 or TRBV12-4 and J usage is TRBJ2-1; the match to TRBD2 covers 14 bases. The CDR3 extends over 14 amino acids. V shed 4 bases, J shed 12 bases, and the junction held 5 bases outside the gene matches.

This clonotype was found once. This rearrangement joins TRBV12-3 or TRBV12-4 to TRBJ1-1, with D tentatively TRBD1 (5 bases). V was pared by 4 bases and J by 7 bases, with 16 bases between. The CDR3 spans 14 residues. In DNA, the CDR3 is TGTGCCAGCAGTTGGTGGGGCCAGCAGGATGAAGCTTTCTTT. It is translated as CASSWWGQQDEAFF.

This sequence joins TRBV20-1 and TRBJ1-1, with D perhaps TRBD1 (6 bases). CDR3 size: 15 residues. Germline V lookup: CDR1 DFQATT, CDR2 SNEGSKA (reference sequence). V was pared by 4 bases and J by 0 bases, with 15 bases between. CDR3 residues: CSATRGLGMNTEAFF. CDR3 DNA: TGCAGTGCTACCAGGGGTCTGGGCATGAACACTGAAGCTTTCTTT.

The rearrangement links TRBV6-1 to TRBJ1-4, with a possible D match to TRBD1 (5 bases). Trimming pared 2 bases from V and 7 bases from J, leaving 11 bases between. The CDR3 runs 14 residues. Germline V CDR1 and CDR2: MNHNS, SASEGT. The CDR3 nucleotides are TGTGCCAGCAGTGAATTAGGGGAAGGTGAAAAACTGTTTTTT. Encoded protein: CASSELGEGEKLFF.

The V gene is TRBV20-1, the J gene TRBJ1-1, with TRBD1 as a possible D gene (5 bases). Germline V gene data show CDR1 as DFQATT and CDR2 as SNEGSKA (reference sequence). V shed 6 bases and J shed 7 bases, with 21 bases lying between them. The CDR3 consists of 14 residues. CDR3 DNA sequence: TGCAGTGCCCGAACGGGACCTCAATTAGTTGAAGCTTTCTTT. Translation: CSARTGPQLVEAFF.